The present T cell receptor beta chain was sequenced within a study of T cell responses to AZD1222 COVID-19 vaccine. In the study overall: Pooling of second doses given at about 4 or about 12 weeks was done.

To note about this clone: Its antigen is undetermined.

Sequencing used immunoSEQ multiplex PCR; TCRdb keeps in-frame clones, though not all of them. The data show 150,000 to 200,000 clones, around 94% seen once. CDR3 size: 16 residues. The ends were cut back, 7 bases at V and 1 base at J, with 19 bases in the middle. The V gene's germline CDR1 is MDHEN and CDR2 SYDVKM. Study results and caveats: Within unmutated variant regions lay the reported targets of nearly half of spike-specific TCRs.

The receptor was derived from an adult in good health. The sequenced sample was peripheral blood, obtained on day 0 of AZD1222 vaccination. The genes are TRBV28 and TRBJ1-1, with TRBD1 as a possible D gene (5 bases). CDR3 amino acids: CASTRSPGTGNTEAFF. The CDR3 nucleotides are TGTGCCAGCACCCGATCGCCGGGGACGGGGAACACTGAAGCTTTCTTT.